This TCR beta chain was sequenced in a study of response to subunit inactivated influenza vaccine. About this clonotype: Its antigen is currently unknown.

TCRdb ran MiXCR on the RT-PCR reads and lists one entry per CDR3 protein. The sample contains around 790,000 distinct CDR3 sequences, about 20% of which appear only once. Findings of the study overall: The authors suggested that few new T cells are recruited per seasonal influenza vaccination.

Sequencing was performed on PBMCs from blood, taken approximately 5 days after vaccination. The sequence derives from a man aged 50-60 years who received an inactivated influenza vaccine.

DNA for the CDR3: TGTGCCAGCAGTCCCACCCAGGGGGCCTACGAGCAGTACTTC. Translated: CASSPTQGAYEQYF. The rearrangement links TRBV6-1 to TRBJ2-7, with 7 bases fitting TRBD1. V gave up 5 bases and J gave up 2 bases; unmatched junction bases: 6. CDR1 is MNHNS, CDR2 SASEGT, per germline. There are 14 residues in the CDR3.